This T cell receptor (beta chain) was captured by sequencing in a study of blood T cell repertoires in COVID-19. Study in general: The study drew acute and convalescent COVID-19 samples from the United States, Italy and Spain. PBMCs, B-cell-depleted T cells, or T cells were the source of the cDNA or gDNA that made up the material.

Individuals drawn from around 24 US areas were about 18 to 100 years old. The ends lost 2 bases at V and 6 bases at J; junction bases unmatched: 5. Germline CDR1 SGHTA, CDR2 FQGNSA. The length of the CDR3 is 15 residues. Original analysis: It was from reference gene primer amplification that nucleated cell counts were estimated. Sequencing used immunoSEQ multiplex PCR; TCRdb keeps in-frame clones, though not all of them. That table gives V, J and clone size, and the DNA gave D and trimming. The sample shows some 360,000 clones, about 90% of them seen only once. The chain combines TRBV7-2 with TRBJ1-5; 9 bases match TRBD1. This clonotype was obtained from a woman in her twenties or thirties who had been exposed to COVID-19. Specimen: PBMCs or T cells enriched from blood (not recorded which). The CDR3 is CASSLRQGGSQPQHF. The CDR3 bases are TGTGCCAGCAGCTTACGACAGGGGGGTAGTCAGCCCCAGCATTTT.